This TCR beta chain came from a study of cytomegalovirus exposure and HLA in healthy donors. Broader study findings: According to the study, around 160 TCR beta chains were cytomegalovirus-associated. Many donors shared some public TCRs, even though most TCR sequences were rare.

From germline, CDR1 is MNHNS and CDR2 SASEGT. The CDR3 consists of 11 residues. Trimming stripped 7 bases from V and 5 bases from J, with 9 bases between. Produced via immunoSEQ multiplex PCR; TCRdb's table is partial and in-frame only. The sample lists about 360,000 clones, about nine tenths seen once, with approximately 0.8% in the top ten. As concerns this clone: Its target is not known.

The receptor was derived from a woman aged 18-35 years in good health and CMV-seronegative. Sequencing used PBMCs. This rearrangement joins TRBV6-1 to TRBJ2-7; tentative D call: TRBD1 (5 bases). The CDR3 protein is CASIYRHEQYF. The CDR3 DNA follows: TGTGCCAGCATTTACAGGCACGAGCAGTACTTC.